Only one count was recorded for the clone carrying this TCR beta chain. The germline CDR1 and CDR2 sequences are SGHNT and YYREEE (reference sequence). There are 12 residues in the CDR3. The V gene lost 4 bases and the J gene lost 3 bases, with 7 bases spanning the gap. Every bulk PBMC sample received the same 350 ng of DNA. Clones were sequenced by immunoSEQ multiplex PCR, and TCRdb holds only the in-frame ones, with some missing. The sample records about 12,000 clones, 85% to 90% being singletons. This entry belongs to a study of blood T cell dynamics during melanoma immunotherapy. Across the whole study: Standard first-line treatment here was pembrolizumab or nivolumab plus ipilimumab in metastatic melanoma.

Time point meaning: pre-treatment baseline. Blood was drawn before treatment and at week 3 after checkpoint blockade. This sequence originates from a human donor with melanoma. This specimen consisted of blood, obtained from a patient treated with checkpoint blockade. The chain uses TRBV5-4 and TRBJ1-1; TRBD1 is a possible D gene (5 bases). CDR3 nucleotides: TGTGCCAGCAGCAAGGGGTACACTGAAGCTTTCTTT. Protein: CASSKGYTEAFF.